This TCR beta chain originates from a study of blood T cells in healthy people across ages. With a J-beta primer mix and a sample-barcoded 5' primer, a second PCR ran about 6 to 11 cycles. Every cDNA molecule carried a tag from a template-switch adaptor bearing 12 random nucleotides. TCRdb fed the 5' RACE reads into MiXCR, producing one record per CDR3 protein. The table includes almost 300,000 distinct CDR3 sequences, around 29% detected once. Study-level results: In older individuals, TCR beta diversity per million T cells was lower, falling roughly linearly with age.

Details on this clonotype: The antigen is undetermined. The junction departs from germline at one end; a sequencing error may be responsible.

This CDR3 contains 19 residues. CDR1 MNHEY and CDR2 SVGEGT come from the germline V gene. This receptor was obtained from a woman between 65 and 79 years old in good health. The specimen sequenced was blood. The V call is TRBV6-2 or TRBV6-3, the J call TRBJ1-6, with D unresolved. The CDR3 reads CASSYSRSKGVQQNSPLYF. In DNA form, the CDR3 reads TGTGCCAGCAGTTACTCGAGATCGAAAGGCGTCCAGCAAAATTCACCCCTCTACTTT.